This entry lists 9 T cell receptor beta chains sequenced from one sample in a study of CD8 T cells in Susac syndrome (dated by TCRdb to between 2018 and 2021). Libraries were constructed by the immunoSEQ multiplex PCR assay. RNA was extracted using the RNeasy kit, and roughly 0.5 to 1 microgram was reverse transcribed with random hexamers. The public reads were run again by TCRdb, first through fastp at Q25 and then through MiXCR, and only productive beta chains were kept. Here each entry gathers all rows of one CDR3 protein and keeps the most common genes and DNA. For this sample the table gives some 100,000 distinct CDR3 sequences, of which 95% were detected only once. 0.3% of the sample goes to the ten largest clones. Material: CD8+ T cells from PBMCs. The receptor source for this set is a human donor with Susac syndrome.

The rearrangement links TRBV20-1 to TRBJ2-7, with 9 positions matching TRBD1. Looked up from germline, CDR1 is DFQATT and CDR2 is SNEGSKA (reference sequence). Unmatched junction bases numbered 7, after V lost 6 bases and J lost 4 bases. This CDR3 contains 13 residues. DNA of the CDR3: TGCAGTGCCGCCAGGACAGGGGTATACGAGCAGTACTTC. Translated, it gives CSAARTGVYEQYF.

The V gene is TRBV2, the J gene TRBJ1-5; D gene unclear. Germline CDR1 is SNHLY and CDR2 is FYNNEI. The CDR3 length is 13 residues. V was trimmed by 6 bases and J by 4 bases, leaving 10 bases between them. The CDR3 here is CASSWEVNQPQHF. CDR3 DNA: TGTGCCAGCAGCTGGGAGGTTAATCAGCCCCAGCATTTT.

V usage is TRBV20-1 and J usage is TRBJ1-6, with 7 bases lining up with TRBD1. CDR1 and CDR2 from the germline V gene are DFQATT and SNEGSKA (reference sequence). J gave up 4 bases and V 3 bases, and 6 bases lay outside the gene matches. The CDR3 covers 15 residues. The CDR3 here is CSARPPGQYNSPLHF. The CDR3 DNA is TGCAGTGCTAGGCCTCCGGGACAGTATAATTCACCCCTCCACTTT.

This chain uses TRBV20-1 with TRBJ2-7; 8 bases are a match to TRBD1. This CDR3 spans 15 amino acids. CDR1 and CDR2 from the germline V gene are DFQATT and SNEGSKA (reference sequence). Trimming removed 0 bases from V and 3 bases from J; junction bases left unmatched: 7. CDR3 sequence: CSAREGDRSVYEQYF. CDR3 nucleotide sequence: TGCAGTGCTAGAGAGGGGGACAGGTCGGTCTACGAGCAGTACTTC.

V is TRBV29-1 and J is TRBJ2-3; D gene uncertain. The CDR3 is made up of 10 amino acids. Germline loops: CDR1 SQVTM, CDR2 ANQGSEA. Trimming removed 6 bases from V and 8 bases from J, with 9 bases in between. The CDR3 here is CSVLNSTQYF. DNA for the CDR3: TGCAGCGTCCTAAATTCTACGCAGTATTTT.

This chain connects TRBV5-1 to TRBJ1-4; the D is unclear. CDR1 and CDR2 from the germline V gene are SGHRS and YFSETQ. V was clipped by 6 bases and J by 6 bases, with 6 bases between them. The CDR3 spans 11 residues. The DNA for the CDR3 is TGCGCCAGCAAACTTGATGAAAAACTGTTTTTT. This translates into CASKLDEKLFF.

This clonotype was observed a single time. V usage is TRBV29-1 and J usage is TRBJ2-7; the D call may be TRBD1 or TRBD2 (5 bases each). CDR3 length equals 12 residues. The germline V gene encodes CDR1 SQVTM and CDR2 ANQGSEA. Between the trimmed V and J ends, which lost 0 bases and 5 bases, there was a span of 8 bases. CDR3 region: CSVEDGTNEQYF. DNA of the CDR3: TGCAGCGTTGAAGACGGGACCAACGAGCAGTACTTC.

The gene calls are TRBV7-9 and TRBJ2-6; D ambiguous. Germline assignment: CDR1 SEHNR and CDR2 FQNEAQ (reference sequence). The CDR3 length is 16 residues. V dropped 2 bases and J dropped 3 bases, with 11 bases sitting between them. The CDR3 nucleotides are TGTGCCAGCAGCTTAACCCCGCTCGGTGGGGCCAACGTCCTGACTTTC. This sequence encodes CASSLTPLGGANVLTF.

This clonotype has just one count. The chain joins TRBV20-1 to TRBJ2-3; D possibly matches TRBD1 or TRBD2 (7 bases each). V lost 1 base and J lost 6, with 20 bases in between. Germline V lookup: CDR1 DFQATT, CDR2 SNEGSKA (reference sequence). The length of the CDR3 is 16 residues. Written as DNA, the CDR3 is TGCAGTGCTAGAGCCCCGTTTCCCCAGGGGGGGGATACGCAGTATTTT. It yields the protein CSARAPFPQGGDTQYF.